The rows below give T cell receptor beta chains drawn from one sample of a study of shared clonotypes between healthy human individuals. Assay: immunoSEQ multiplex PCR; the TCRdb copy retains only in-frame clones and omits some. The data contain nearly 1,000,000 clones, roughly 72% of them singletons. The sequenced material came from memory CD4+ T cells sorted from blood. These receptors were collected from a young man in good health. Each CDR3 is given with its conserved first and last residue. The D gene is left open where the match is weak. The size entry is marked missing in some rows and otherwise reads once, few, many or a size class.

D gene,J gene,V gene,clone size,CDR3 DNA,CDR3 protein
.,TRBJ1-6,TRBV7-2,.,TGTGCCAGCAGCTTGGGAGGATCCTCCTATAATTCACCCCTCCACTTT,CASSLGGSSYNSPLHF
.,TRBJ1-3,TRBV5-1,.,TGCGCCAGCAGCTTCGGGGGCATGGAAGGAAACACCATATATTTT,CASSFGGMEGNTIYF
TRBD1,TRBJ2-1,TRBV5-1,.,TGCGCCAGCAGATTCCAGGGGGTTTGGGAGCAGTTCTTC,CASRFQGVWEQFF
TRBD2,TRBJ2-3,TRBV9,few,TGTGCCAGCAGCAGCGGGACCATTAGCACAGATACGCAGTATTTT,CASSSGTISTDTQYF
TRBD2,TRBJ2-5,TRBV6-5,.,TGTGCCAGCAGTTACCGGGGGGGCAGGGGCCAAGAGACCCAGTACTTC,CASSYRGGRGQETQYF
.,TRBJ1-2,TRBV7-9,.,TGTGCCAGCAGCCCGGGACAATCCTCTATTGGGTACACCTTC,CASSPGQSSIGYTF
.,TRBJ1-6,TRBV2,once,TGTGCCAGCAGTGAAGAATTTGCCGCCTATAATTCACCCCTCCACTTT,CASSEEFAAYNSPLHF
.,TRBJ1-6,TRBV9,.,TGTGCCAGCAGCGCGGGACCTCAAGATTCACCCCTCCACTTT,CASSAGPQDSPLHF
.,TRBJ2-5,TRBV7-6,.,TGTGCCAGCACCAAAGCAACCGCAGAGACCCAGTACTTC,CASTKATAETQYF
TRBD1,TRBJ2-7,TRBV13,few,TGTGCCAGCAGCTTACGACAGGGGTTCCACGAGCAGTACTTC,CASSLRQGFHEQYF
TRBD1,TRBJ1-6,TRBV11-2,few,TGTGCCAGCAGCTTCATTGGACAGGGTGGGACTCGTTCACCCCTCCACTTT,CASSFIGQGGTRSPLHF
.,TRBJ1-4,TRBV10-1,.,TGCGCCAGCAGTGAGCGGAATGATGAAAAACTGTTTTTT,CASSERNDEKLFF
.,TRBJ1-2,TRBV30,.,TGTGCCTGGAGCCCTCAGGGGCACTATGGCTACACCTTC,CAWSPQGHYGYTF
.,TRBJ1-1,TRBV11-2,.,TGTGCCAGCAGCTTAGCACTTAACACTGAAGCTTTCTTT,CASSLALNTEAFF
.,TRBJ2-7,TRBV30,.,TGTGCCTGGAGTGGGGGGGAGAGCTACGAGCAGTACTTC,CAWSGGESYEQYF
.,TRBJ1-4,TRBV7-9,.,TGTGCCAGCAGCTTTGACAGCAAAAATGAAAAACTGTTTTTT,CASSFDSKNEKLFF
.,TRBJ1-1,TRBV27,many,TGTGCCCGCGACGCAGGCGTGACATCTGAAGCTTTCTTT,CARDAGVTSEAFF
.,TRBJ1-4,TRBV5-5,once,TGTGCCAGCAGCCCAAGGGTGGGAGAAAAACTGTTTTTT,CASSPRVGEKLFF
TRBD1,TRBJ2-3,TRBV5-1,once,TGCGCCAGCAGAAGGGACAGCCTTATTAGCACAGATACGCAGTATTTT,CASRRDSLISTDTQYF
.,TRBJ1-1,TRBV29-1,.,TGCAGCGTTGTAGTGAACACTGAAGCTTTCTTT,CSVVVNTEAFF
.,TRBJ2-3,TRBV7-9,.,TGTGCCGCCCAGGGAGATACGCAGTATTTT,CAAQGDTQYF
.,TRBJ1-6,TRBV28,.,TGTGCCAGCAGTTTGGGGTTTCTCGATAATTCACCCCTCCACTTT,CASSLGFLDNSPLHF
.,TRBJ1-1,TRBV6-1,.,TGTGCCAGCAGTGAAGAGGGCAGACTCCTTGAGGCTTTCTTT,CASSEEGRLLEAFF
.,TRBJ2-2,TRBV5-6,.,TGTGCCAGCAGCCTCCTTGGGCCCACCGGGGAGCTGTTTTTT,CASSLLGPTGELFF
TRBD2,TRBJ2-5,TRBV7-6,.,TGTGCCAGCAGCTCGCGTCCACCGGGACTAGCGGGAGGTGAGACCCAGTACTTC,CASSSRPPGLAGGETQYF
.,TRBJ2-1,TRBV5-1,.,TGCGCCAGCAGCTCCAACCCTTCTTCCGGGCAGTTCTTC,CASSSNPSSGQFF
.,TRBJ1-4,TRBV7-9,.,TGTGCCAGCAGCTCGGTTACTTCTGAAAAACTGTTTTTT,CASSSVTSEKLFF
.,TRBJ2-7,TRBV10-3,.,TGTGCCATCGACTTCCGGGGAAGGGGCGAGCAGTACTTC,CAIDFRGRGEQYF
.,TRBJ1-1,TRBV27,.,TGTGCCAGCAGTATAACCGGGACGGTGAACGCTGAAGCTTTCTTT,CASSITGTVNAEAFF